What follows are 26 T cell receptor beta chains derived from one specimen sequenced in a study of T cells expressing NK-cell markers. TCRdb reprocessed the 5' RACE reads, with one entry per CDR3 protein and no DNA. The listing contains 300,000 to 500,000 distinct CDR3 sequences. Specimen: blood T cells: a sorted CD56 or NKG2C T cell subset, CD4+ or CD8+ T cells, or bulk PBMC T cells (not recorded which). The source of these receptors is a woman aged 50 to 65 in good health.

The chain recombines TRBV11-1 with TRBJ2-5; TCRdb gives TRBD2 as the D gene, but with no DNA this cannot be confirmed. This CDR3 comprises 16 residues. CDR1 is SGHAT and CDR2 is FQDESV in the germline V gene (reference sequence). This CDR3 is CASSSAGGVGQETQYF.

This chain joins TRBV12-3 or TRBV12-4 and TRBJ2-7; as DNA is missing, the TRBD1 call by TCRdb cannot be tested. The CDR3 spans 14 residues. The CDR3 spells CASTIPGRLNEQYF.

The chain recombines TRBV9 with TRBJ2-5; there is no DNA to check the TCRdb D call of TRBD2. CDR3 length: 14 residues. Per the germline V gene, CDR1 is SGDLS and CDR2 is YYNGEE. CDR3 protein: CASSLREEQETQYF.

The CDR3 here is CAVKTSGGNEQFF. The chain couples TRBV6-6 to TRBJ2-1; no DNA is available, so the TRBD2 call from TCRdb remains unchecked. Germline CDR1 is MNHNY and CDR2 is SVGAGI (reference sequence). This CDR3 contains 13 residues.

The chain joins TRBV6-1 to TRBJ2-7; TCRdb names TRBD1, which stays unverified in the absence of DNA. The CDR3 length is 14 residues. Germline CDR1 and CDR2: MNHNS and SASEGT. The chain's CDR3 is CASSLQGGSYEQYF.

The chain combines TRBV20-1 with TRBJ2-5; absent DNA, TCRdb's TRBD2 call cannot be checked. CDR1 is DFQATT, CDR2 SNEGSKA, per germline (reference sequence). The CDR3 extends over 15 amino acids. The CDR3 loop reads CSAPIWTTGRETQYF.

The chain's CDR3 is CAWSGSGRGNEQFF. The rearrangement joins TRBV30 to TRBJ2-1; TCRdb returns TRBD2, unconfirmable since there is no DNA. This CDR3 is built from 14 residues. Germline-derived CDR1 and CDR2 are GTSNPN and SVGIG (reference sequence). Full variable domain (outside the CDR3, taken from reference TRBV30 and TRBJ2-1): SQTIHQWPATLVQPVGSPLSLECTVEGTSNPNLYWYRQAAGRGLQLLFYSVGIGQISSEVPQNLSASRPQDRQFILSSKKLLLSDSGFYLCAWSGSGRGNEQFFGPGTRLTVL.

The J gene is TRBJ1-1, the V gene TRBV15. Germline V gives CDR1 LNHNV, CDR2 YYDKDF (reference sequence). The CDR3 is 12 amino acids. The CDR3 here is CATRDGLAEAFF. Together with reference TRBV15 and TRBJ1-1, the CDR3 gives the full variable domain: DAMVIQNPRYQVTQFGKPVTLSCSQTLNHNVMYWYQQKSSQAPKLLFHYYDKDFNNEADTPDNFQSRRPNTSFCFLDIRSPGLGDTAMYLCATRDGLAEAFFGQGTRLTVV.

CDR3 protein: CSVVTSSRTSGRPSSYNEQFF. J is TRBJ2-1 and V is TRBV29-1; the D call from TCRdb, TRBD2, cannot be confirmed without DNA. Germline V CDR1 and CDR2: SQVTM, ANQGSEA. The CDR3 totals 21 residues.

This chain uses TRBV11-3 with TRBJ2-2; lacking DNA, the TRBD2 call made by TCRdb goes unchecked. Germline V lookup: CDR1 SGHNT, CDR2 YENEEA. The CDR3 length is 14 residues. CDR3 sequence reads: CASSSRTSGGELFF.

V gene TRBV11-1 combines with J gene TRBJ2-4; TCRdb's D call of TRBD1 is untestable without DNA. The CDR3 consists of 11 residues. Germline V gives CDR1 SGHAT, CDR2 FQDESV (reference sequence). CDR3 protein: CASSQRGELYF. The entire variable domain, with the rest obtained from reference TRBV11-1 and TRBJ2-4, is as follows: EAEVAQSPRYKITEKSQAVAFWCDPISGHATLYWYRQILGQGPELLVQFQDESVVDDSQLPKDRFSAERLKGVDSTLKIQPAELGDSAMYLCASSQRGELYFGAGTRLSVL.

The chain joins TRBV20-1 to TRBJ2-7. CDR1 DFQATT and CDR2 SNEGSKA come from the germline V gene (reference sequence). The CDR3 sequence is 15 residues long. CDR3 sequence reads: CSARELAGGPHEQYF.

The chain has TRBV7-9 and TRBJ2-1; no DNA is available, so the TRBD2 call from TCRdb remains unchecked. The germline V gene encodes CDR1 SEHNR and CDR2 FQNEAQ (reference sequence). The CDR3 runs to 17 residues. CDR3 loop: CASSPRGGRVSYNEQFF.

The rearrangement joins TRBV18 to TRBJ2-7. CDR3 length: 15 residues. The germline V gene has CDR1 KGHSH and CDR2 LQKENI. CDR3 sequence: CASSPLGQGPYEQYF.

The CDR3 is CASATMYRTEAFF. The chain is built from TRBV14 and TRBJ1-1. The CDR3 has 13 amino acids. Germline CDR1 SGHDN, CDR2 FVKESK.

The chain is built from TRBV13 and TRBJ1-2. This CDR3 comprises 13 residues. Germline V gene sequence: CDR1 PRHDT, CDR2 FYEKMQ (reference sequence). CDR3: CASSLGSFGGYTF.

The chain's CDR3 is CARTRTSFEQFF. The rearrangement joins TRBV5-1 to TRBJ2-1; the D call from TCRdb, TRBD2, cannot be confirmed without DNA. Germline CDR1 is SGHRS and CDR2 is YFSETQ. The CDR3 consists of 12 residues.

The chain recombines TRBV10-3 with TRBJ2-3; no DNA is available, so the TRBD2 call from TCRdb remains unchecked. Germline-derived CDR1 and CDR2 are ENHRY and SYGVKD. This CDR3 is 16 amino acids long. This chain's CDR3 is CAISPTSGGGTDTQYF.

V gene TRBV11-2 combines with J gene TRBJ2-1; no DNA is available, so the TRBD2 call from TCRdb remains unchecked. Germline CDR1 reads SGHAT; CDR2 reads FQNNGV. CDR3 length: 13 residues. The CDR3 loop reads CASSPNGMDEQFF.

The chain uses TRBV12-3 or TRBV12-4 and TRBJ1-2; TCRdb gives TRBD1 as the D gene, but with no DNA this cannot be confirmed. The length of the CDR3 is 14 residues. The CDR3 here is CASSRTGTWKGYTF.

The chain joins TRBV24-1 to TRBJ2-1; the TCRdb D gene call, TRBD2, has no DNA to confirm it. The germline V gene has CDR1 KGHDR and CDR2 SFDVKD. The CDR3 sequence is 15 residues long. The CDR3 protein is CATSKAALTYNEQFF.

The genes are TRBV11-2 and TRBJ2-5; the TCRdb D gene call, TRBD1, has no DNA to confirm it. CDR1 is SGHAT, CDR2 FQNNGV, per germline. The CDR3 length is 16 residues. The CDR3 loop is CASSLLGQGGQETQYF.

The CDR3 region is CASSLVPGPTSTEAFF. The chain links TRBV5-1 to TRBJ1-1; TCRdb proposes TRBD1, but this gene call is untestable without DNA. CDR1 is SGHRS and CDR2 is YFSETQ in the germline V gene. The CDR3 spans 16 residues.

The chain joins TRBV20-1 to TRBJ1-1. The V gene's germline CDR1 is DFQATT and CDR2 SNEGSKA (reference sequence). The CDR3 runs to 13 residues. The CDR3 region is CSAPDDVNTEAFF.

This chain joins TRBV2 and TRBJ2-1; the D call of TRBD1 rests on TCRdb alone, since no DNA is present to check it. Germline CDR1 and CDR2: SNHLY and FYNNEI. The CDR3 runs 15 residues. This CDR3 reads CASRTGAPSYNEQFF.

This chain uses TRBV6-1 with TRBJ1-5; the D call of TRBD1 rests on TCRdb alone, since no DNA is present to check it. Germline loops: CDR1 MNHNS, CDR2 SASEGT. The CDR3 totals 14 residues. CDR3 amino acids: CASRTGAVGQPQHF.